One sample yielded the 10 T cell receptor beta chains listed below, sequenced in a study of blood T cell repertoires in COVID-19. Here immunoSEQ multiplex PCR was the method, and the copy in TCRdb shows in-frame clones only, minus some. The data show 250,000 to 300,000 clones, approximately 89% seen once. Source material: peripheral blood. The receptors were gathered from a woman aged 70-85 years with COVID-19, enrolled during active disease.

There are a few counts of this clone. The chain is built from TRBV5-5 and TRBJ2-7, with a tentative D call TRBD1 (5 bases). Trimming pared 2 bases from V and 1 base from J, leaving 7 bases between. The germline V gene encodes CDR1 SGHKS and CDR2 YYEKEE (reference sequence). CDR3 length: 13 residues. The CDR3 DNA reads TGTGCCAGCAGCTTCCAGGGTTCCTACGAGCAGTACTTC. Translated, it gives CASSFQGSYEQYF.

This clone showed up just a few times. This CDR3 reads CASSSAGGNIQYF. CDR3 sequence (DNA): TGTGCCAGCAGCTCAGCGGGAGGAAACATTCAGTACTTC. The chain uses TRBV11-3 and TRBJ2-4, with 9 bases lining up with TRBD2. Trimming cost V 4 bases and J 6 bases; bases outside gene matches: 1. The CDR3 is 13 residues long. Germline lookup yields CDR1 SGHNT and CDR2 YENEEA. Looking up the rest from reference TRBV11-3 and TRBJ2-4 gives the full variable domain: EAGVVQSPRYKIIEKKQPVAFWCNPISGHNTLYWYLQNLGQGPELLIRYENEEAVDDSQLPKDRFSAERLKGVDSTLKIQPAELGDSAVYLCASSSAGGNIQYFGAGTRLSVL.

The chain has TRBV28 and TRBJ1-2; the D gene is possibly TRBD1 (5 bases). Trimming stripped 8 bases from V and 6 bases from J, with 10 bases between. The CDR3 has 11 amino acids. CDR1 and CDR2 from the germline V gene are MDHEN and SYDVKM. The CDR3 sequence is CASGRGNGYTF. CDR3 in DNA: TGTGCCAGCGGTCGGGGGAATGGCTACACCTTC.

The chain couples TRBV14 to TRBJ2-7; 9 bases fit TRBD1. Trimming took 2 bases from V and 4 from J; bases not matched to a gene: 3. Germline V gene sequence: CDR1 SGHDN, CDR2 FVKESK. The CDR3 is made up of 14 amino acids. CDR3 sequence: CASSQPGQGYEQYF. The CDR3 DNA sequence: TGTGCCAGCAGCCAACCGGGACAGGGTTACGAGCAGTACTTC.

The chain employs TRBV30 and TRBJ1-6, with no clear D. This CDR3 has 12 amino acids. Trimming took 5 bases from V and 8 from J, leaving 10 bases between them. Germline assignment: CDR1 GTSNPN and CDR2 SVGIG (reference sequence). The CDR3 DNA reads as TGTGCCTGGGAGAACTACGATTCACCCCTCCACTTT. Amino acids: CAWENYDSPLHF.

This sequence joins TRBV7-9 and TRBJ1-4, with 9 bases aligning to TRBD1. The CDR3 covers 15 residues. The junction had 12 bases not matched to a gene; V was cut back by 7 bases and J by 9 bases. Germline assignment: CDR1 SEHNR and CDR2 FQNEAQ (reference sequence). The CDR3: CASTTGGQGPQKLFF. CDR3 bases: TGTGCCAGCACCACCGGAGGACAGGGGCCCCAAAAACTGTTTTTT.

The chain uses TRBV28 and TRBJ1-6; D not certain. Germline assignment: CDR1 MDHEN and CDR2 SYDVKM. V lost 2 bases and J lost 7, with 12 bases in between. The length of the CDR3 is 15 residues. This CDR3 reads CASSLDEGANSPLHF. The CDR3 region has the DNA TGTGCCAGCAGTTTAGATGAGGGAGCGAATTCACCCCTCCACTTT.

V is TRBV6-6 and J is TRBJ1-6; the match to TRBD1 covers 10 bases. The CDR3 extends over 15 amino acids. In germline, CDR1 is MNHNY, CDR2 SVGAGI (reference sequence). V was clipped by 5 bases and J by 10 bases; unmatched bases: 8. In DNA form, the CDR3 reads TGTGCCAGCAGTCCCCAGGACAGGGGGAGATCACCCCTCCACTTT. It encodes CASSPQDRGRSPLHF.

The chain is built from TRBV5-1 and TRBJ2-1; tentatively, D is TRBD2 (5 bases). The V gene lost 0 bases and the J gene lost 8 bases, with 12 bases spanning the gap. The CDR3 is made up of 14 amino acids. Germline V gene sequence: CDR1 SGHRS, CDR2 YFSETQ. The CDR3 here is CASSLGSSMDEQFF. The CDR3 coding sequence is TGCGCCAGCAGCTTGGGTTCTAGCATGGATGAGCAGTTCTTC.

This clone was observed once. The V call is TRBV7-2, the J call TRBJ1-2; unclear D gene. Looked up from germline, CDR1 is SGHTA and CDR2 is FQGNSA. The CDR3 is 15 residues long. V lost 1 base, J lost 1 base, and 10 bases lay in between. CDR3 amino acids: CASSLGAKFNYGYTF. The CDR3 bases are TGTGCCAGCAGCTTAGGGGCAAAATTTAACTATGGCTACACCTTC.